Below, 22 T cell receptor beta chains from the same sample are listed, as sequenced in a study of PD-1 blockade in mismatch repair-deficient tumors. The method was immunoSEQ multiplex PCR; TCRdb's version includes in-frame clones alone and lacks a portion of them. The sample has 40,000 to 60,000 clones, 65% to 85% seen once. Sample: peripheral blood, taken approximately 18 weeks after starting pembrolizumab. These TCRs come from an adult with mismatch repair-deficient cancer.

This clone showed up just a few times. The CDR3 spells CASSTLSTDTQYF. CDR3 bases: TGTGCCAGCAGTACACTTTCCACAGATACGCAGTATTTT. The V and J genes are TRBV5-6 and TRBJ2-3; D remains ambiguous. V was pared by 5 bases and J by 2 bases, with 9 bases between. From germline, CDR1 is SGHDT and CDR2 YYEEEE. The CDR3 has 13 residues.

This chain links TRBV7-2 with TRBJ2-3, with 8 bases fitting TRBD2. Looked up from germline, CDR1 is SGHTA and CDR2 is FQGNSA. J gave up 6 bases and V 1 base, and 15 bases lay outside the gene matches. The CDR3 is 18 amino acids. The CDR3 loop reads CASSLGPGRAGFMDTQYF. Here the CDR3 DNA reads TGTGCCAGCAGCTTAGGGCCCGGGAGGGCTGGGTTCATGGATACGCAGTATTTT.

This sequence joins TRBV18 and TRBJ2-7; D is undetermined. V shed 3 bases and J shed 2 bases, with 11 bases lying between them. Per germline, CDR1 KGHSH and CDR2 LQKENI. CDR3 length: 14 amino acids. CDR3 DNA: TGTGCCAGCTCACCGGAAACCGATCCCTACGAGCAGTACTTC. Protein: CASSPETDPYEQYF.

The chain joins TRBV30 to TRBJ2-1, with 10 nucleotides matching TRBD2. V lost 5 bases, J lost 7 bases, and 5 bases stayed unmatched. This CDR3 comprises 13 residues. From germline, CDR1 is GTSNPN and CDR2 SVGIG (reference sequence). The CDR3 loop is CAWEREGRNEQFF. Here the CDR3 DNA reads TGTGCCTGGGAGCGGGAGGGCCGGAATGAGCAGTTCTTC.

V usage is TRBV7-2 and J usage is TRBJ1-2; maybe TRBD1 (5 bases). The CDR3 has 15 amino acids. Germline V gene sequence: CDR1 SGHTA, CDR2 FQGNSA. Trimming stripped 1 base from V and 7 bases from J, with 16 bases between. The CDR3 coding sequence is TGTGCCAGCAGCTTAGGGGTATCAGGGTGGCGTGGCTACACCTTC. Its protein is CASSLGVSGWRGYTF.

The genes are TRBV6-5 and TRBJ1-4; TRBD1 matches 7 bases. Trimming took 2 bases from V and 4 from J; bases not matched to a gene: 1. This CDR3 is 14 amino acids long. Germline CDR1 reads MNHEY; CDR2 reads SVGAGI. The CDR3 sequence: CASSYPGGNEKLFF. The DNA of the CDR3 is TGTGCCAGCAGTTACCCAGGGGGTAATGAAAAACTGTTTTTT.

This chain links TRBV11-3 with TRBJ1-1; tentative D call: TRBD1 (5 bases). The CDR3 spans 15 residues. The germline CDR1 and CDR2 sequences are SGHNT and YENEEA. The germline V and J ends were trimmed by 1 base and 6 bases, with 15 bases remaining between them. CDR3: CASSLGPGRGAEAFF. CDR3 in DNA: TGTGCCAGCAGCTTAGGGCCGGGGCGCGGCGCTGAAGCTTTCTTT.

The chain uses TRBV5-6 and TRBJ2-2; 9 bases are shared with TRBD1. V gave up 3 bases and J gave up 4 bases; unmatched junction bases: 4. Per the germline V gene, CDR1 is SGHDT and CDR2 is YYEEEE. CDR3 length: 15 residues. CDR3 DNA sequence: TGTGCCAGCAGCTATGGGACAGGGTTCACCGGGGAGCTGTTTTTT. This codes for CASSYGTGFTGELFF.

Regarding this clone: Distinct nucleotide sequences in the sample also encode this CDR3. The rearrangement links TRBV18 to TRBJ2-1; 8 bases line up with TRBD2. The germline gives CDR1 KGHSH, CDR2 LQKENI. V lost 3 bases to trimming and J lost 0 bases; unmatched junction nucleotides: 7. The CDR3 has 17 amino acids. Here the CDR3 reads CASSPERSGSSYNEQFF. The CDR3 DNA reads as TGTGCCAGCTCACCGGAAAGGAGCGGGAGCTCCTACAATGAGCAGTTCTTC.

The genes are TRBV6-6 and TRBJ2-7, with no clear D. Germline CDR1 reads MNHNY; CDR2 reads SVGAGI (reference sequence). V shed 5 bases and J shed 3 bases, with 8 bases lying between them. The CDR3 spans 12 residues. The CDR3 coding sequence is TGTGCCAGCAGTCCCGACGTCTACGAGCAGTACTTC. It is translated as CASSPDVYEQYF.

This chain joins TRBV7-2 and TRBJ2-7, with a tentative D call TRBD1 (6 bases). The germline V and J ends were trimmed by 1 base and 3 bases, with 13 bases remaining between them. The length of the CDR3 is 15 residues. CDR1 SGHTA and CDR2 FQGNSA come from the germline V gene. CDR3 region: CASSLETGLIYEQYF. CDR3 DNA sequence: TGTGCCAGCAGCTTAGAAACAGGGCTTATCTACGAGCAGTACTTC. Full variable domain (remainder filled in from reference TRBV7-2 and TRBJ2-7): GAGVSQSPSNKVTEKGKDVELRCDPISGHTALYWYRQSLGQGLEFLIYFQGNSAPDKSGLPSDRFSAERTGGSVSTLTIQRTQQEDSAVYLCASSLETGLIYEQYFGPGTRLTVT.

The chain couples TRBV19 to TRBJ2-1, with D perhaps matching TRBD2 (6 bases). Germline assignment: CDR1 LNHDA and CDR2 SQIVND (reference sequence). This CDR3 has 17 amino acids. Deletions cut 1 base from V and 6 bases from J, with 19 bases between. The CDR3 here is CASSIGAGLAISNEQFF. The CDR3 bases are TGTGCCAGTAGTATAGGGGCGGGCCTAGCGATTTCCAATGAGCAGTTCTTC.

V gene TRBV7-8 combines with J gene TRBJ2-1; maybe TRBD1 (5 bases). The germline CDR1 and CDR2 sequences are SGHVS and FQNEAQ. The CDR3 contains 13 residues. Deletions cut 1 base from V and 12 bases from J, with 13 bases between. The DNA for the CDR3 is TGTGCCAGCAGCTTAGGTGGGTCTCAGGGGCAGTTCTTC. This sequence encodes CASSLGGSQGQFF.

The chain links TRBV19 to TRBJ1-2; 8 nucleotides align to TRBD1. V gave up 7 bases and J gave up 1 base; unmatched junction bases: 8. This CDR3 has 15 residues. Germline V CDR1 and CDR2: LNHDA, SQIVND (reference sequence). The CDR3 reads CASNPTGQVNYGYTF. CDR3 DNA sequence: TGTGCCAGTAACCCCACGGGACAGGTTAACTATGGCTACACCTTC.

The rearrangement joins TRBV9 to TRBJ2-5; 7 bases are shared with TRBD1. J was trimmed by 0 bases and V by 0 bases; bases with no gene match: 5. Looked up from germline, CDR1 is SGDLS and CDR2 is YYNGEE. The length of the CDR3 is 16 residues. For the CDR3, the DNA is TGTGCCAGCAGCGTAGCGACAGGGATTGACCAAGAGACCCAGTACTTC. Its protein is CASSVATGIDQETQYF.

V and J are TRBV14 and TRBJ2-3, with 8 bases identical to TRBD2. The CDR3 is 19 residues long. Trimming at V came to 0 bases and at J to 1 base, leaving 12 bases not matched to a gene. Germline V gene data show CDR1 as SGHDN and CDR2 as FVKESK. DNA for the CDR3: TGTGCCAGCAGCCAAGATGCGGCTAGCGGGCTTTTGGGCACAGATACGCAGTATTTT. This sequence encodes CASSQDAASGLLGTDTQYF. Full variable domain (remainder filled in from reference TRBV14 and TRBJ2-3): EAGVTQFPSHSVIEKGQTVTLRCDPISGHDNLYWYRRVMGKEIKFLLHFVKESKQDESGMPNNRFLAERTGGTYSTLKVQPAELEDSGVYFCASSQDAASGLLGTDTQYFGPGTRLTVL.

The CDR3 bases are TGTGCCAGCAGCTTGTTGAGACCGGACATTAATGAAAAACTGTTTTTT. Translation: CASSLLRPDINEKLFF. The chain uses TRBV4-2 and TRBJ1-4; perhaps TRBD1 as D (5 bases). This CDR3 is 16 amino acids long. V was pared by 5 bases and J by 4 bases, with 17 bases between. From germline, CDR1 is LGHNA and CDR2 YNFKEQ.

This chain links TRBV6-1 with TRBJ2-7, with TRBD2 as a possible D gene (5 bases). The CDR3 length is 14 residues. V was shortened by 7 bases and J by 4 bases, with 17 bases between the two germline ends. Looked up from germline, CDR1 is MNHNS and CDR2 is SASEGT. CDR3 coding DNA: TGTGCCAGCACCGAAATCCGGGGTACGTACGAGCAGTACTTC. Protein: CASTEIRGTYEQYF.

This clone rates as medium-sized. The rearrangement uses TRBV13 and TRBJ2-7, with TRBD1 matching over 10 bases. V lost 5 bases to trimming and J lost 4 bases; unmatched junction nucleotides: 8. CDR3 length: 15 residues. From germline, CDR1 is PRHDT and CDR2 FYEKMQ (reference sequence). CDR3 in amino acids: CASSPPGQGLYEQYF. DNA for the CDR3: TGTGCCAGCAGCCCCCCGGGACAGGGGCTTTACGAGCAGTACTTC.

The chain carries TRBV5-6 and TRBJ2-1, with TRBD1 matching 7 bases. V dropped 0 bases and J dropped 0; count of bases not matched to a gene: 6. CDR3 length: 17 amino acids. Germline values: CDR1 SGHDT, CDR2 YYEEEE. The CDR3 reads CASSLGSGGYSYNEQFF. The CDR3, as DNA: TGTGCCAGCAGCTTGGGGTCAGGGGGATACTCCTACAATGAGCAGTTCTTC.

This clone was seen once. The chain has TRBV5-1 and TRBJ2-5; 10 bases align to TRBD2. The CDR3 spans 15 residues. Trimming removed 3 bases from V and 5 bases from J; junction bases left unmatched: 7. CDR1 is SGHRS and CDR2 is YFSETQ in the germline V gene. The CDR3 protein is CASSSSGSSLETQYF. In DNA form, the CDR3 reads TGCGCCAGCAGCTCTAGCGGGAGTAGTTTGGAGACCCAGTACTTC.

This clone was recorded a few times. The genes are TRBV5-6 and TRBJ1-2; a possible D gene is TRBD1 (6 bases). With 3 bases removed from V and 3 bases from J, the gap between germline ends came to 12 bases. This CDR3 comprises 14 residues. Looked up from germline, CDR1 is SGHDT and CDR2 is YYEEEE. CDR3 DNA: TGTGCCAGCAGCTCCATAGGGGGGGACTATGGCTACACCTTC. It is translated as CASSSIGGDYGYTF.